One sample yielded the 8 T cell receptor beta chains listed below, sequenced in a study of shared clonotypes between healthy human individuals (dated by TCRdb to between 2020 and 2021). Library method: the immunoSEQ multiplex PCR assay. TCRdb took over this immuneACCESS table, retaining in-frame rearrangements with V and J assigned. Such tables are incomplete; in checked studies, under half of the missing clones stem from an unresolved V gene, and the remainder is unexplained. For this sample the table gives around 1.9 million clones, of which 93% were detected only once. 1.5% to 2% of the sample is taken by the ten largest. For the CD8 naive samples, CD45RO-negative cells were positively selected for CCR7, yielding a CD45RA+CCR7+ population from which TemRA cells were excluded. Sequencing was carried out using naive CD8+ T cells from PBMCs. The cell subset or site label of this sample denotes: CD45RA+CCR7+. The receptors originated from a man younger than 30 in good health. Some clones in this sample may be carry-over from other donors' samples.

In this sample, this clone turned up once. The rearrangement joins TRBV4-3 to TRBJ2-1; 12 bases line up with TRBD2. Germline V gene data show CDR1 as LGHNA and CDR2 as YSLEER. This CDR3 spans 18 amino acids. Losses at the gene ends were 4 bases for V and 1 base for J; bases not matched to a gene: 8. DNA for the CDR3: TGCGCCAGCAGCCGAAGGCTAGCGGGAGGGCCATCCTACAATGAGCAGTTCTTC. Protein product: CASSRRLAGGPSYNEQFF.

The V call is TRBV27, the J call TRBJ2-7; 8 nucleotides match TRBD1. V lost 4 bases and J lost 3; bases outside the gene matches: 8. Germline-derived CDR1 and CDR2 are MNHEY and SMNVEV (reference sequence). The CDR3 has 15 residues. The CDR3 reads CASSSSGTGNYEQYF. The DNA of the CDR3 is TGTGCCAGCAGTTCTTCCGGGACAGGTAACTACGAGCAGTACTTC.

The CDR3 reads CASSLGLSSSYEQYF. The CDR3 bases are TGTGCCAGCAGCTTAGGTCTCAGTTCCTCCTACGAGCAGTACTTC. The rearrangement links TRBV7-8 to TRBJ2-7; D remains unclear. This CDR3 has 15 amino acids. V lost 1 base and J lost 0, with 10 bases in between. Germline V CDR1 and CDR2: SGHVS, FQNEAQ.

This sequence joins TRBV5-1 and TRBJ2-5; D may be TRBD1 (6 bases). Trimming left V 3 bases short and J 0 bases short, with 9 bases between. Germline-derived CDR1 and CDR2 are SGHRS and YFSETQ. This CDR3 is 14 amino acids long. The CDR3 loop is CASSSRQDQETQYF. The DNA of the CDR3 is TGCGCCAGCAGCTCGCGACAGGACCAAGAGACCCAGTACTTC.

This clone turned up a few times. This chain joins TRBV7-9 and TRBJ1-1; D is uncertain. CDR1 is SEHNR and CDR2 is FQNEAQ in the germline V gene (reference sequence). Trimming cost V 0 bases and J 8 bases, with 7 bases left between them. The CDR3 is 12 amino acids. In DNA, the CDR3 is TGTGCCAGCAGCTTAGCATGGCAGGAAGCTTTCTTT. Protein sequence: CASSLAWQEAFF.

The chain joins TRBV4-1 to TRBJ1-2; tentative D call: TRBD1 (5 bases). This CDR3 contains 15 residues. Germline V gene sequence: CDR1 MGHRA, CDR2 YSYEKL. V gave up 1 base and J gave up 8 bases, with 17 bases separating them. Here the CDR3 DNA reads TGCGCCAGCAGCCAAGTTCAGGTCCTTCCAGGGGGCTACACCTTC. As protein: CASSQVQVLPGGYTF.

The chain links TRBV2 to TRBJ2-5; D not resolved. The J call may be incorrect, as the DNA end agrees better with TRBJ2-7. The germline gives CDR1 SNHLY, CDR2 FYNNEI. CDR3 size: 13 residues. In DNA form, the CDR3 reads TGTGCCAGCAGGGTTGGATGGGGTTACGAGCAGTACTTC. Its translation is CASRVGWGYEQYF.

The chain recombines TRBV9 with TRBJ1-1; a weak D match, TRBD1 (5 bases). Trimming removed 2 bases from V and 8 bases from J, with 10 bases in between. Germline CDR1 is SGDLS and CDR2 is YYNGEE. This CDR3 contains 12 residues. The CDR3 sequence: CASSVDDREAFF. As DNA, the CDR3 is TGTGCCAGCAGCGTCGACGACAGAGAAGCTTTCTTT.